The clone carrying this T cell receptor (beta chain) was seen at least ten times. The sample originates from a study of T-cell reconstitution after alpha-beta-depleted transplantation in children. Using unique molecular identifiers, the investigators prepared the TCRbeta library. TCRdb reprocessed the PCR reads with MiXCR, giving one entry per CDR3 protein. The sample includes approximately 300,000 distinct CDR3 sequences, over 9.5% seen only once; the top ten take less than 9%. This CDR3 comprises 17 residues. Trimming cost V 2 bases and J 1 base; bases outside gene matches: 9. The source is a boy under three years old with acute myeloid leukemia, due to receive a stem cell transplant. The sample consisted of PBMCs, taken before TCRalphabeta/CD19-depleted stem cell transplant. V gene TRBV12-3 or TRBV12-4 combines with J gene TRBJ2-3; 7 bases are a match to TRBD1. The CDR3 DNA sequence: TGTGCCAGCAGTTTACAGGGTGTGAGGGGGCGCACAGATACGCAGTATTTT. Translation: CASSLQGVRGRTDTQYF.